The 27 T cell receptor beta chains below were found in one sample sequenced in a study of T cells in localized non-small cell lung cancer. This table comes from immunoSEQ multiplex PCR, and its TCRdb copy is limited to in-frame clones, with some not included. Among about 48,000 clones, 70% to 85% were seen once, and the ten largest hold less than 20%. The sequences come from peripheral blood, collected before any cancer treatment. The receptors come from a man aged 40 to 69 with stage I squamous cell lung carcinoma.

This chain joins TRBV10-3 and TRBJ2-2; TRBD1 aligns across 8 bases. CDR3 length equals 15 residues. After removal of 9 bases from V and 4 bases from J, the junction contained 10 bases not matched to a gene. Germline V gives CDR1 ENHRY, CDR2 SYGVKD. The CDR3 DNA follows: TGTGCCATTCCAGGACAGGGAGAAGGCACCGGGGAGCTGTTTTTT. It yields the protein CAIPGQGEGTGELFF.

This clone was seen a single time. The gene calls are TRBV11-2 and TRBJ1-6; 8 bases align to TRBD1. The germline V gene encodes CDR1 SGHAT and CDR2 FQNNGV. V lost 1 base, J lost 10 bases, and 6 bases stayed unmatched. There are 15 residues in the CDR3. The CDR3 protein is CASSLVSGGKSPLHF. CDR3 sequence (DNA): TGTGCCAGCAGCTTAGTGTCAGGGGGCAAATCACCCCTCCACTTT.

This clone has just a few counts. This chain uses TRBV7-2 with TRBJ1-1; a weak D match, TRBD1 (5 bases). V shed 5 bases and J shed 10 bases, with 17 bases lying between them. Germline V gene data show CDR1 as SGHTA and CDR2 as FQGNSA. The CDR3 sequence is 13 residues long. CDR3 residues: CASSPGRGSIAFF. The CDR3 region has the DNA TGTGCCAGCAGCCCTGGGCGGGGGAGTATAGCTTTCTTT.

This chain links TRBV6-8 with TRBJ2-3; 16 bases agree with TRBD2. The CDR3 loop spans 18 amino acids. J was trimmed by 1 base and V by 6 bases; bases with no gene match: 7. Germline V gene data show CDR1 as MNHGY and CDR2 as SAAAGT. CDR3 nucleotide sequence: TGTGCCAGCAGCGAGGGACTAGCGGGGGGGGTACGCACAGATACGCAGTATTTT. It specifies CASSEGLAGGVRTDTQYF.

This clone came up once. The chain uses TRBV28 and TRBJ1-3; D not resolved. The CDR3 has 12 amino acids. Germline V gene data show CDR1 as MDHEN and CDR2 as SYDVKM. Trimming pared 3 bases from V and 4 bases from J, leaving 4 bases between. The CDR3 bases are TGTGCCAGCAGTTTTTCCGGAAACACCATATATTTT. Protein product: CASSFSGNTIYF.

This clone was seen once. The chain has TRBV5-1 and TRBJ2-4, with TRBD1 as a possible D gene (6 bases). Germline V gene sequence: CDR1 SGHRS, CDR2 YFSETQ. V lost 0 bases and J 7 bases, leaving 20 bases between the germline ends. CDR3 size: 17 residues. This CDR3 reads CASSLGYGGGRANIQYF. The CDR3 DNA sequence: TGCGCCAGCAGCTTGGGGTATGGGGGCGGTAGGGCGAACATTCAGTACTTC.

The genes are TRBV7-3 and TRBJ2-1, with 12 bases matching TRBD2. The CDR3 is 15 amino acids. Losses at the gene ends were 4 bases for V and 2 bases for J; bases not matched to a gene: 0. Germline V CDR1 and CDR2: SGHTA, FQGTGA. CDR3 in amino acids: CASSSSGGAYNEQFF. DNA for the CDR3: TGTGCCAGCAGCTCTAGCGGGGGGGCCTACAATGAGCAGTTCTTC.

This sequence joins TRBV4-1 and TRBJ2-2, with TRBD2 identical over 9 bases. From germline, CDR1 is MGHRA and CDR2 YSYEKL. The CDR3 runs 19 residues. Trimming took 4 bases from V and 1 from J; bases not matched to a gene: 13. The CDR3 loop reads CASSPYPTSSGVNTGELFF. The CDR3 DNA is TGCGCCAGCAGCCCATACCCGACCTCTAGCGGGGTGAACACCGGGGAGCTGTTTTTT.

Concerning this clone: Other DNA sequences in the sample encode the same CDR3. The chain links TRBV2 to TRBJ1-2; D perhaps matches TRBD1 (6 bases). V was pared by 3 bases and J by 6 bases, with 20 bases between. Germline V gives CDR1 SNHLY, CDR2 FYNNEI. The CDR3 totals 16 residues. Written as DNA, the CDR3 is TGTGCCAGCAGTGAGGCGCTTTGGGGGGGCGCGAATGGCTACACCTTC. It encodes CASSEALWGGANGYTF.

The chain employs TRBV6-5 and TRBJ2-5; D is possibly TRBD1 (6 bases). The CDR3 consists of 13 residues. V was shortened by 3 bases and J by 5 bases, with 10 bases between the two germline ends. Germline CDR1 is MNHEY and CDR2 is SVGAGI. The CDR3 sequence is CASSYLQGETQYF. DNA of the CDR3: TGTGCCAGCAGTTATTTACAGGGTGAGACCCAGTACTTC.

The chain is built from TRBV7-2 and TRBJ1-1; D unresolved. The germline gives CDR1 SGHTA, CDR2 FQGNSA. V lost 4 bases to trimming and J lost 6 bases, with 15 bases between them. The CDR3 consists of 14 residues. CDR3 sequence (DNA): TGTGCCAGCAGCTACAAAAGGGAGAATGCTGAAGCTTTCTTT. It translates to CASSYKRENAEAFF.

This chain joins TRBV6-6 and TRBJ1-3, with D hard to call. With 7 bases removed from V and 8 bases from J, the gap between germline ends came to 21 bases. Germline CDR1 MNHNY, CDR2 SVGAGI (reference sequence). This CDR3 has 15 amino acids. The CDR3 protein is CASTDRADPEDTIYF. The CDR3 DNA sequence: TGTGCCAGCACCGATAGGGCAGACCCAGAAGACACCATATATTTT.

This clone has more than one count but fewer than ten. The chain is built from TRBV6-5 and TRBJ1-1; perhaps TRBD1 as D (5 bases). Trimming took off 4 bases at V and 5 bases at J, with 11 bases between the two ends. CDR1 and CDR2 from the germline V gene are MNHEY and SVGAGI. The CDR3 length is 13 residues. CDR3 sequence reads: CASSWGRGTEAFF. Here the CDR3 DNA reads TGTGCCAGCAGTTGGGGAAGGGGTACTGAAGCTTTCTTT.

The chain carries TRBV6-5 and TRBJ2-7; TRBD2 aligns across 8 bases. The germline gives CDR1 MNHEY, CDR2 SVGAGI. This CDR3 spans 15 amino acids. The V segment lost 6 bases and the J segment 0 bases; nucleotides outside the gene matches: 7. CDR3 residues: CASRYRGGSSYEQYF. CDR3 DNA: TGTGCCAGCAGGTACCGGGGGGGTTCCTCCTACGAGCAGTACTTC.

The rearrangement links TRBV6-5 to TRBJ1-1, with D tentatively TRBD1 (5 bases). The V end was cut by 0 bases, the J end by 3 bases, with 11 bases between. This CDR3 is 15 amino acids long. Germline loops: CDR1 MNHEY, CDR2 SVGAGI. CDR3 in amino acids: CASSYSGTGDTEAFF. The CDR3 coding sequence is TGTGCCAGCAGTTACTCGGGGACCGGTGACACTGAAGCTTTCTTT.

The chain carries TRBV20-1 and TRBJ1-1, with 7 bases matching TRBD1. Germline V gene sequence: CDR1 DFQATT, CDR2 SNEGSKA (reference sequence). The CDR3 covers 11 residues. CDR3 amino acids: CRGQLNTEAFF. As DNA, the CDR3 is TGCAGGGGACAGCTGAACACTGAAGCTTTCTTT.

This clone was recorded once. The chain joins TRBV28 to TRBJ1-3; 7 bases are shared with TRBD1. The J segment lost 0 bases and the V segment lost 6 bases, leaving 5 bases of the junction unmatched. CDR3 size: 15 residues. Germline V CDR1 and CDR2: MDHEN, SYDVKM. The CDR3, as DNA: TGTGCCAGCAGGCCCGACAGGGTCTCTGGAAACACCATATATTTT. This codes for CASRPDRVSGNTIYF.

This clone has more than one count but fewer than ten. The chain carries TRBV5-1 and TRBJ1-2; perhaps TRBD1 as D (6 bases). Germline V gene sequence: CDR1 SGHRS, CDR2 YFSETQ. Trimming removed 0 bases from V and 6 bases from J, with 15 bases in between. CDR3 size: 15 residues. CDR3 in DNA: TGCGCCAGCAGCTTGGGATCCTCAGGACAGAATGGCTACACCTTC. Translated: CASSLGSSGQNGYTF.

The chain employs TRBV15 and TRBJ2-3; 8 bases fit TRBD2. This CDR3 is 15 amino acids long. The germline gives CDR1 LNHNV, CDR2 YYDKDF (reference sequence). Losses at the gene ends were 6 bases for V and 0 bases for J; bases not matched to a gene: 5. CDR3 DNA: TGTGCCACCAGTACAAAGCGGGGGAGCACAGATACGCAGTATTTT. Translated, it gives CATSTKRGSTDTQYF.

This chain connects TRBV10-3 to TRBJ2-1; 10 nucleotides align to TRBD1. The CDR3 spans 15 residues. The germline CDR1 and CDR2 sequences are ENHRY and SYGVKD. J lost 7 bases, V lost 6 bases, and 9 bases had no gene match. The CDR3, as DNA: TGTGCCATCAGCCTGACAGGGGGCGACTTTAATGAGCAGTTCTTC. Protein: CAISLTGGDFNEQFF.

This chain joins TRBV11-2 and TRBJ1-3, with D unclear. V gave up 0 bases and J gave up 3 bases, with 3 bases separating them. The V gene's germline CDR1 is SGHAT and CDR2 FQNNGV. The CDR3 has 13 residues. The CDR3 DNA is TGTGCCAGCAGCTTAGACAGTGGAAACACCATATATTTT. As protein: CASSLDSGNTIYF.

This chain joins TRBV19 and TRBJ2-1; D unresolved. The ends were cut back, 3 bases at V and 4 bases at J, with 10 bases in the middle. Germline loops: CDR1 LNHDA, CDR2 SQIVND (reference sequence). This CDR3 region has 14 residues. The CDR3 bases are TGTGCCAGTAGTATTACGTTTTTATACAATGAGCAGTTCTTC. Its protein product is CASSITFLYNEQFF. Looking up the rest from reference TRBV19 and TRBJ2-1 gives the full variable domain: DGGITQSPKYLFRKEGQNVTLSCEQNLNHDAMYWYRQDPGQGLRLIYYSQIVNDFQKGDIAEGYSVSREKKESFPLTVTSAQKNPTAFYLCASSITFLYNEQFFGPGTRLTVL.

The gene calls are TRBV9 and TRBJ2-6; D gene unclear. CDR3 length: 14 amino acids. Deletions cut 5 bases from V and 1 base from J, with 7 bases between. Germline values: CDR1 SGDLS, CDR2 YYNGEE. CDR3 loop: CASRAGSGANVLTF. Written as DNA, the CDR3 is TGTGCCAGCAGGGCCGGATCTGGGGCCAACGTCCTGACTTTC.

The chain combines TRBV18 with TRBJ2-7; D remains unclear. V was clipped by 2 bases and J by 1 base, with 3 bases between them. Germline V lookup: CDR1 KGHSH, CDR2 LQKENI. The length of the CDR3 is 12 residues. CDR3 loop: CASSPGSYEQYF. Written as DNA, the CDR3 is TGTGCCAGCTCACCAGGTTCCTACGAGCAGTACTTC.

The chain is built from TRBV10-3 and TRBJ2-7; D not resolved. The CDR3 loop spans 12 amino acids. The V end lost 2 bases, the J end lost 3 bases, and 5 bases lay between the germline ends. Germline CDR1 and CDR2: ENHRY and SYGVKD. In nucleotides, the CDR3 is TGTGCCATCAGTGAGGGCGACTACGAGCAGTACTTC. This codes for CAISEGDYEQYF.

The chain has TRBV29-1 and TRBJ1-1, with a possible D match to TRBD1 (5 bases). Germline CDR1 is SQVTM and CDR2 is ANQGSEA. This CDR3 has 11 amino acids. Between the trimmed V and J ends, which lost 7 bases and 10 bases, there was a span of 16 bases. CDR3 sequence reads: CSALLGTGAFF. In DNA, the CDR3 is TGCAGCGCCCTACTGGGGACGGGAGCTTTCTTT.

The chain recombines TRBV19 with TRBJ1-5; TRBD1 matches at 9 bases. The CDR3 length is 14 residues. The germline gives CDR1 LNHDA, CDR2 SQIVND (reference sequence). The ends lost 6 bases at V and 9 bases at J; junction bases unmatched: 9. CDR3 in amino acids: CASRDRGTLPPQHF. DNA of the CDR3: TGTGCCAGTAGGGACAGGGGTACCCTACCGCCCCAGCATTTT.